This entry describes one T cell receptor beta chain. There is no known antigen for this receptor. Per-base qualities were not stored, and no clone one base away is much larger. Genomic DNA was extracted from sorted cells for sequencing of the TCRbeta CDR3 region. The immunoSEQ Assay was used to sequence the TCRbeta CDR3 regions. What TCRdb holds here is the immuneACCESS table cut down to in-frame rearrangements. Part of the clones is not present; checked against another copy, under half of the missing clones reflect an unresolved V gene, and the others are unexplained. This sample has approximately 60,000 clones in its table, and more than 75% of those were observed once. The ten largest clonotypes hold 0.38% of the sample. Patients with a history of autoimmune disease or receiving systemic immunosuppression were excluded from the trial. In every dose cohort, peripheral blood was drawn for TCR sequencing at baseline, cycle 4 day 1, and cycle 7 day 1. The samples were drawn from a first-in-human, open-label, multicenter phase I dose-escalation trial of ivuxolimab. The trial enrolled adults with locally advanced or metastatic head and neck squamous cell, hepatocellular, melanoma or renal cell carcinoma. Before TCR sequencing, CD4+ and CD8+ T cells were separately sorted from peripheral blood.

From the cysteine up to the phenylalanine, the CDR3 has a length of 13 residues. Only the CDR3 part of the read is kept: 39 bases, read in frame from the first base. As encoded in the germline V gene, CDR1 is MNHNS while CDR2 is SASEGT. Trimming at the junction amounts to 5 bases on V and 8 bases on J, and the germline ends lie 15 bases apart. The sample is drawn from a study of OX40 agonist ivuxolimab in advanced cancers. Background for the entire study: Ivuxolimab was a fully human IgG2 agonistic monoclonal antibody targeting the costimulatory receptor OX40 (CD134). Intravenous ivuxolimab was administered to patients every 2 weeks at six dose levels: 0.01, 0.1, 0.3, 1.5, 3 and 10 mg/kg. Of the roughly 50 dose-escalation patients, hepatocellular carcinoma was present in roughly 19, melanoma in around 15, renal cell carcinoma in 9 and head and neck cancer in 9. Partial responses occurred in three dose-escalation patients: two with cutaneous melanoma and one with hepatocellular carcinoma. The paper covers the monotherapy dose-escalation part of the phase I ivuxolimab trial, which included N = 52 patients. Peripheral TCRbeta sequencing was intended to test whether TCR sequence diversity was altered and clonal T-cell expansion was caused by ivuxolimab. A male proportion of 82.7% and a mean age of around 60 years, ranging from roughly 23 to 79, were recorded for the dose-escalation cohort. Patients were allowed to have had prior anti-PD-1, anti-PD-L1 or anti-CTLA-4 therapy, and 40% of the dose-escalation patients had been treated with checkpoint inhibitors. What the work shows at the level of the full study, not this receptor alone: Partial responders in the 0.1-3.0 mg/kg groups had among the lowest normalized peripheral clonal expansion, especially among CD8+ T cells. Which antigens the clonally expanded peripheral T cells were specific for was not determined. After ivuxolimab, more expanded clones were found on average in CD8+ T cells than in CD4+ T cells. At doses from 0.1 to 3.0 mg/kg, clonal expansion was seen in both CD4+ and CD8+ blood T cells between baseline and week 6. Low levels of normalized T-cell clonal expansion were also seen in some patients who did not respond.

The sequence was obtained from an adult with an advanced solid tumor such as melanoma, head and neck, liver or kidney cancer. The sequenced sample was CD4+ or CD8+ T cells sorted from blood, obtained in a trial of the OX40 agonist ivuxolimab. The rearranged segments are TRBV6-1 and TRBJ1-2; matching of 6 bases hints at TRBD1 as the D gene. The bases read TGTGCCAGCAGTCCAGGGGAGGTGCGCGGCTACACCTTC. This yields the protein CASSPGEVRGYTF.